This T cell receptor beta chain comes out of a study of memory CD4+ T cells and cytomegalovirus serostatus. Points on this clone: Antigen unknown.

Between the trimmed V and J ends, which lost 3 bases and 0 bases, there was a span of 6 bases. The CDR3 extends over 14 amino acids. The germline gives CDR1 SGDLS, CDR2 YYNGEE. Single viable CD3+CD4+CD8-CD45RO+ cells were sorted as the memory CD4+ T cells. Whole-study results and caveats: Repertoires predicted CMV serostatus with median bootstrapped AUC of around 0.96.

Repertoires were generated with immunoSEQ multiplex PCR, while TCRdb's copy carries only in-frame clones and drops some. This repertoire shows about 50,000 clones, approximately 78% found once; its top ten account for about 0.7%. The chain employs TRBV9 and TRBJ2-2; D gene ambiguous. The source material was memory CD4+ T cells from blood. The origin of this receptor is an adult in good health and CMV-seronegative. CDR3 loop: CASSDRANTGELFF. The DNA of the CDR3 is TGTGCCAGCAGCGATAGGGCGAACACCGGGGAGCTGTTTTTT.